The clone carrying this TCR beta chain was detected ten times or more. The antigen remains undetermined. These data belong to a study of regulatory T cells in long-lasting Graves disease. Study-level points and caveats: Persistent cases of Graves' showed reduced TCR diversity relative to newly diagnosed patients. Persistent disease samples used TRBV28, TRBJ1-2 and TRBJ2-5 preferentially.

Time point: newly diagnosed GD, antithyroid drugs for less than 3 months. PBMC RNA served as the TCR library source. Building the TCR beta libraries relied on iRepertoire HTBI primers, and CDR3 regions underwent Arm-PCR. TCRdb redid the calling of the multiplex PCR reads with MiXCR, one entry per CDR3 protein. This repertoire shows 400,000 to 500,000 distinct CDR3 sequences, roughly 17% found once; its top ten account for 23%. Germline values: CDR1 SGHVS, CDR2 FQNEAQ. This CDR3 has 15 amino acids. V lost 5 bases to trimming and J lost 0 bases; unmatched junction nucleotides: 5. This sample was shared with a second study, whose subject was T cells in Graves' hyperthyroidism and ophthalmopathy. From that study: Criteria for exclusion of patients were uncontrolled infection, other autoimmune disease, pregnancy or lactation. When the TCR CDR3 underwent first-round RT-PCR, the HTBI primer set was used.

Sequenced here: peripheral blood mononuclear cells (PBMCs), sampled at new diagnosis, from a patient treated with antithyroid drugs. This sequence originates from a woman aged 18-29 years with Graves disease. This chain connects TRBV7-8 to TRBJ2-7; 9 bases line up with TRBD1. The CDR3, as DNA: TGTGCCAGCAGCCCCCGGGACAGGGACTCCTACGAGCAGTACTTC. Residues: CASSPRDRDSYEQYF.